This entry lists 22 T cell receptor beta chains sequenced from one sample in a study of blood T cells in healthy people across ages. Together with a sample-barcoded 5' primer, a J-beta primer mix was included in a second PCR lasting roughly 6 to 12 cycles. TCRdb re-called the 5' RACE reads through MiXCR, storing one row per CDR3 protein. The data show about 800,000 distinct CDR3 sequences, 20% to 25% seen once. This sample was also put to use in a study of T cells of mothers and their children.

Source material: blood. The receptor set was obtained from a boy younger than 18 in good health.

This clonotype was detected only a few times. The rearrangement joins TRBV28 to TRBJ2-7; TRBD2 matches at 10 bases. Trimming at V came to 3 bases and at J to 6 bases, leaving 8 bases not matched to a gene. Germline lookup yields CDR1 MDHEN and CDR2 SYDVKM. The CDR3 contains 15 residues. Here the CDR3 DNA reads TGTGCCAGCAGTTTTAGAGCGGGAGGGCCGGGCGAGCAGTACTTC. Translating gives CASSFRAGGPGEQYF.

V and J are TRBV5-5 and TRBJ1-2; D unclear. The ends were cut back, 1 base at V and 0 bases at J, with 10 bases in the middle. The length of the CDR3 is 15 residues. CDR1 is SGHKS, CDR2 YYEKEE, per germline (reference sequence). This CDR3 reads CASSLTSDTNYGYTF. CDR3 nucleotide sequence: TGTGCCAGCAGCTTGACTTCCGATACTAACTATGGCTACACCTTC.

The chain links TRBV28 to TRBJ2-7; no clear D gene. The length of the CDR3 is 12 residues. Trimming took 1 base from V and 6 from J, leaving 7 bases between them. Germline V gene sequence: CDR1 MDHEN, CDR2 SYDVKM. DNA of the CDR3: TGTGCCAGCAGTTTATTGGGGTTCGAGCAGTACTTC. Its protein product is CASSLLGFEQYF.

This chain connects TRBV7-3 to TRBJ2-6; 9 bases map to TRBD1. This CDR3 spans 15 amino acids. CDR1 is SGHTA, CDR2 FQGTGA, per germline. V dropped 5 bases and J dropped 4; count of bases not matched to a gene: 3. The CDR3 is CASSPGQGGANVLTF. For the CDR3, the DNA is TGTGCCAGCAGCCCGGGACAGGGCGGGGCCAACGTCCTGACTTTC.

The J gene is TRBJ2-5, the V gene TRBV30, with a tentative D call TRBD1 (5 bases). Trimming took off 0 bases at V and 2 bases at J, with 13 bases between the two ends. Germline assignment: CDR1 GTSNPN and CDR2 SVGIG (reference sequence). The CDR3 runs 15 residues. CDR3 protein: CAWSVFGAVQETQYF. The DNA for the CDR3 is TGTGCCTGGAGTGTATTTGGGGCCGTGCAAGAGACCCAGTACTTC.

This clonotype has more than one count but fewer than ten. This chain links TRBV4-1 with TRBJ2-3, with TRBD2 identical over 10 bases. Germline-derived CDR1 and CDR2 are MGHRA and YSYEKL. The junction had 15 bases not matched to a gene; V was cut back by 2 bases and J by 4 bases. The CDR3 runs 19 residues. The CDR3 region is CASSQISLAGVEPPDTQYF. In DNA, the CDR3 is TGCGCCAGCAGCCAAATATCCCTAGCGGGAGTGGAACCCCCAGATACGCAGTATTTT.

The chain links TRBV7-8 to TRBJ2-2; tentative D call: TRBD1 (5 bases). There are 15 residues in the CDR3. Germline V lookup: CDR1 SGHVS, CDR2 FQNEAQ. Trimming took 0 bases from V and 2 from J, leaving 7 bases between them. The CDR3 loop reads CASSLADRNTGELFF. As DNA, the CDR3 is TGTGCCAGCAGCTTAGCTGACAGAAACACCGGGGAGCTGTTTTTT.

This clonotype was detected a few times. In DNA, the CDR3 is TGTGCCAGCAGCTTAGCAGGGACCCCACAAGAGACCCAGTACTTC. Protein: CASSLAGTPQETQYF. This chain uses TRBV7-8 with TRBJ2-5, with D perhaps given as TRBD1 or TRBD2 (5 bases each). The CDR3 is made up of 15 amino acids. The ends were cut back, 0 bases at V and 2 bases at J, with 10 bases in the middle. The germline gives CDR1 SGHVS, CDR2 FQNEAQ.

The rearrangement joins TRBV4-1 to TRBJ2-7, with 10 nucleotides matching TRBD1. The germline V gene has CDR1 MGHRA and CDR2 YSYEKL. The V gene end was trimmed by 5 bases and the J gene end by 4 bases; junction bases not matched to a gene: 8. This CDR3 spans 15 amino acids. CDR3 coding DNA: TGCGCCAGCAGCTGGATGAGGGGACAGGGGTACGAGCAGTACTTC. Translating gives CASSWMRGQGYEQYF.

This clonotype was seen a few times. The chain's CDR3 is CASSMGGLAGAFF. In DNA form, the CDR3 reads TGTGCCAGTAGTATGGGAGGACTGGCTGGAGCTTTCTTT. This sequence joins TRBV19 and TRBJ1-1; unclear D gene. V was clipped by 3 bases and J by 10 bases, with 15 bases between them. CDR1 and CDR2 from the germline V gene are LNHDA and SQIVND (reference sequence). The CDR3 contains 13 residues. Combining the CDR3 with reference TRBV19 and TRBJ1-1 gives the whole variable domain DGGITQSPKYLFRKEGQNVTLSCEQNLNHDAMYWYRQDPGQGLRLIYYSQIVNDFQKGDIAEGYSVSREKKESFPLTVTSAQKNPTAFYLCASSMGGLAGAFFGQGTRLTVV.

This clonotype was counted a few times. In nucleotides, the CDR3 is TGCAGCGTTGGAGACAGGGGGCGAGAAAAACTGTTTTTT. Protein sequence: CSVGDRGREKLFF. The V and J genes are TRBV29-1 and TRBJ1-4, with 10 positions matching TRBD1. Germline V gene sequence: CDR1 SQVTM, CDR2 ANQGSEA. The CDR3 has 13 amino acids. V was pared by 4 bases and J by 8 bases, with 4 bases of the junction left unmatched.

There are a few counts of this clonotype. The gene calls are TRBV20-1 and TRBJ2-7; D unclear. Deletions cut 5 bases from V and 0 bases from J, with 11 bases between. The CDR3 covers 13 residues. CDR1 and CDR2 (germline): DFQATT, SNEGSKA (reference sequence). Written as DNA, the CDR3 is TGCAGTGCTGCCGACTGGAGCTCCTACGAGCAGTACTTC. Residues: CSAADWSSYEQYF.

The rearrangement uses TRBV29-1 and TRBJ2-3; no clear D. Germline CDR1 and CDR2: SQVTM and ANQGSEA. CDR3 length equals 14 residues. Trimming left V 4 bases short and J 1 base short, with 12 bases between. CDR3 sequence: CSVVQASRTDTQYF. In DNA, the CDR3 is TGCAGCGTTGTCCAAGCCAGCCGCACAGATACGCAGTATTTT.

The chain links TRBV6-1 to TRBJ1-1, with a tentative D call TRBD1 (5 bases). This CDR3 has 14 residues. The V gene lost 6 bases and the J gene lost 0 bases, with 11 bases spanning the gap. Germline CDR1 and CDR2: MNHNS and SASEGT. This chain's CDR3 is CASSREYMNTEAFF. The CDR3 nucleotides read TGTGCCAGCAGCAGGGAATATATGAACACTGAAGCTTTCTTT.

V is TRBV10-3 and J is TRBJ2-2, with D possibly matching TRBD1 (5 bases). The CDR3 length is 17 residues. From germline, CDR1 is ENHRY and CDR2 SYGVKD. Trimming removed 9 bases from V and 4 bases from J, with 24 bases in between. In DNA form, the CDR3 reads TGTGCCATAATGACAGTTTGGGCGAACTCGAGCACCGGGGAGCTGTTTTTT. Amino acid sequence: CAIMTVWANSSTGELFF.

This clonotype was seen only a few times. The chain links TRBV4-3 to TRBJ2-1, with 9 bases identical to TRBD2. Germline V CDR1 and CDR2: LGHNA, YSLEER. The ends lost 1 base at V and 5 bases at J; junction bases unmatched: 6. The CDR3 is 16 amino acids. The CDR3 loop reads CASSQGAGGPDNEQFF. For the CDR3, the DNA is TGCGCCAGCAGCCAAGGAGCGGGGGGTCCAGACAATGAGCAGTTCTTC.

V is TRBV7-9 and J is TRBJ2-1; 10 positions agree with TRBD1. This CDR3 contains 13 residues. Looked up from germline, CDR1 is SEHNR and CDR2 is FQNEAQ (reference sequence). V was clipped by 4 bases and J by 13 bases; unmatched bases: 7. The CDR3 bases are TGTGCCAGCAGCTACCCAGGACAGGGGGAACAGTTCTTC. It specifies CASSYPGQGEQFF.

The V gene is TRBV15, the J gene TRBJ1-1; no clear D gene. This CDR3 has 14 amino acids. Germline loops: CDR1 LNHNV, CDR2 YYDKDF (reference sequence). V was cut by 0 bases and J by 1 base, with 6 bases left in between. CDR3 sequence: CATSREAGNTEAFF. Here the CDR3 DNA reads TGTGCCACCAGCAGAGAGGCGGGGAACACTGAAGCTTTCTTT.

This clonotype showed up just a few times. The chain joins TRBV24-1 to TRBJ2-5; weak D call: TRBD2 (6 bases). TRBJ2-1 matches the DNA end more closely, so the J call is doubtful. The CDR3 runs to 15 residues. In germline, CDR1 is KGHDR, CDR2 SFDVKD. The CDR3 spells CATSTRDWYDNEQFF. The CDR3 region has the DNA TGTGCCACCAGCACCCGGGACTGGTATGACAATGAGCAGTTCTTC.

V is TRBV20-1 and J is TRBJ2-5; D is perhaps TRBD2 (6 bases). Near its end, the DNA agrees better with TRBJ2-7, so the J call may be wrong. The CDR3 spans 13 residues. Germline-derived CDR1 and CDR2 are DFQATT and SNEGSKA (reference sequence). The DNA for the CDR3 is TGCAGTGTGGTGCCTAGCGACTCCTACGAGCAGTACTTC. This gives the protein CSVVPSDSYEQYF.

J is TRBJ2-5 and V is TRBV20-1, with 8 bases identical to TRBD2. The end of the DNA aligns better with TRBJ2-7, so the J call may be wrong. Looked up from germline, CDR1 is DFQATT and CDR2 is SNEGSKA (reference sequence). This CDR3 has 14 residues. The CDR3: CSARDREGWYEQYF. The CDR3 nucleotides are TGCAGTGCTAGAGATCGGGAGGGGTGGTACGAGCAGTACTTC.

The table lists this clonotype with a few counts. J is TRBJ2-4 and V is TRBV2; 10 bases match TRBD1. Trimming cost V 6 bases and J 1 base; bases outside gene matches: 9. CDR1 and CDR2 from the germline V gene are SNHLY and FYNNEI. There are 17 residues in the CDR3. The CDR3 DNA reads as TGTGCCAGCAGCAAGGGACAGGGGAGAGAGGCCAAAAACATTCAGTACTTC. This gives the protein CASSKGQGREAKNIQYF.